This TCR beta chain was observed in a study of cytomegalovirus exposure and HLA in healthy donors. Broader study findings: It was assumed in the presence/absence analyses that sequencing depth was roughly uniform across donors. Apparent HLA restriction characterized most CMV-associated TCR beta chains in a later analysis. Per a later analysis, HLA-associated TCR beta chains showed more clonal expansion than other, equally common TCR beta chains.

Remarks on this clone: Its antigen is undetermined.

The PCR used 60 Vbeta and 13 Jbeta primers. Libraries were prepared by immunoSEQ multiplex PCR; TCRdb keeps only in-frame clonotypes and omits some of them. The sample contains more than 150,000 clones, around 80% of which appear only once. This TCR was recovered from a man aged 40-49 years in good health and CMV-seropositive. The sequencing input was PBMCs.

Written as DNA, the CDR3 is TGTGCCAGCAGCCTACAGGGGGTGGATACGCAGTATTTT. This translates into CASSLQGVDTQYF. This chain links TRBV14 with TRBJ2-3, with TRBD1 identical over 8 bases. The CDR3 sequence is 13 residues long. V trimming: 4 bases; J trimming: 6 bases; junction bases outside the gene matches: 3. Germline V gene sequence: CDR1 SGHDN, CDR2 FVKESK.